What follows are 26 T cell receptor beta chains derived from one specimen sequenced in a study of blood T cell repertoires in COVID-19. Some clones are missing from TCRdb's copy, which holds only in-frame ones; the method was immunoSEQ multiplex PCR. This repertoire shows fewer than 75,000 clones, around 79% found once; its top ten account for 3.2%. The sequencing sample was made of peripheral blood. The receptors originated from a man aged 60-69 years with acute or convalescent COVID-19.

This clone was seen more than once but under ten times. The V call is TRBV6-5, the J call TRBJ1-2; D possibly corresponds to TRBD1 (6 bases). The V gene's germline CDR1 is MNHEY and CDR2 SVGAGI. The CDR3 has 15 amino acids. Trimming shortened V by 5 bases and J by 5 bases, and 18 bases separated the two germline ends. The CDR3 loop reads CASSPRNRVLYGYTF. CDR3 bases: TGTGCCAGCAGTCCCCGGAACAGGGTACTTTATGGCTACACCTTC.

The chain uses TRBV24-1 and TRBJ1-2, with a possible D match to TRBD1 (6 bases). This CDR3 is 17 amino acids long. The V gene lost 2 bases and the J gene lost 1 base, with 16 bases spanning the gap. The germline CDR1 and CDR2 sequences are KGHDR and SFDVKD. The CDR3, as DNA: TGTGCCACCAGTGATTCCTCTGGAAGGGGGGGTAACTATGGCTACACCTTC. It translates to CATSDSSGRGGNYGYTF.

In this sample, this clone turned up once. V is TRBV7-9 and J is TRBJ1-2, with D possibly matching TRBD1 (5 bases). V was cut by 5 bases and J by 8 bases, with 15 bases left in between. This CDR3 comprises 13 residues. CDR1 and CDR2 (germline): SEHNR, FQNEAQ (reference sequence). CDR3 nucleotide sequence: TGTGCCAGCAGCACCAAGGAGGGGAGCGGCTACACCTTC. Encoded protein: CASSTKEGSGYTF.

This clone appeared a few times. V and J are TRBV11-1 and TRBJ1-1; TRBD1 matches at 7 bases. Germline CDR1 is SGHAT and CDR2 is FQDESV (reference sequence). J gave up 2 bases and V 7 bases, and 7 bases lay outside the gene matches. This CDR3 contains 14 residues. The CDR3 loop reads CASTRTGLNTEAFF. In nucleotides, the CDR3 is TGTGCCAGCACCCGGACAGGCTTAAACACTGAAGCTTTCTTT.

The V gene is TRBV11-2, the J gene TRBJ1-5, with 8 bases fitting TRBD1. This CDR3 spans 15 amino acids. V was pared by 5 bases and J by 3 bases, with 6 bases of the junction left unmatched. Germline lookup yields CDR1 SGHAT and CDR2 FQNNGV. Written as DNA, the CDR3 is TGTGCCAGCAGCCCGGACAGGGACCTCAATCAGCCCCAGCATTTT. Translation gives CASSPDRDLNQPQHF.

The chain recombines TRBV5-5 with TRBJ1-5; no firm D call. This CDR3 region has 14 residues. V shed 3 bases and J shed 0 bases, with 7 bases lying between them. Germline CDR1 and CDR2: SGHKS and YYEKEE (reference sequence). CDR3 in DNA: TGTGCCAGCAGCTCGGGATATAGCAATCAGCCCCAGCATTTT. Its protein product is CASSSGYSNQPQHF.

This clone was seen once. The V gene is TRBV2, the J gene TRBJ1-2, with unresolved D. Germline loops: CDR1 SNHLY, CDR2 FYNNEI. The CDR3 length is 13 residues. V lost 7 bases to trimming and J lost 5 bases, with 14 bases between them. CDR3 protein: CASTSLERYGYTF. The CDR3 DNA reads TGTGCCAGCACATCGTTAGAGCGATATGGCTACACCTTC.

The rearrangement links TRBV5-4 to TRBJ1-2; D not resolved. Trimming took off 1 base at V and 8 bases at J, with 12 bases between the two ends. This CDR3 is 13 amino acids long. CDR1 is SGHNT, CDR2 YYREEE, per germline (reference sequence). The CDR3 here is CASSLQVGEGYTF. The CDR3 DNA reads TGTGCCAGCAGCTTGCAAGTGGGAGAAGGCTACACCTTC. The full variable domain, in which reference TRBV5-4 and TRBJ1-2 provide the parts outside the CDR3, is ETGVTQSPTHLIKTRGQQVTLRCSSQSGHNTVSWYQQALGQGPQFIFQYYREEENGRGNFPPRFSGLQFPNYSSELNVNALELDDSALYLCASSLQVGEGYTFGSGTRLTVV.

The V and J genes are TRBV7-8 and TRBJ2-3; 10 positions agree with TRBD2. After removal of 4 bases from V and 4 bases from J, the junction contained 5 bases not matched to a gene. Germline CDR1 and CDR2: SGHVS and FQNEAQ. This CDR3 spans 15 amino acids. This CDR3 is CASSSLAGIADTQYF. The CDR3 DNA follows: TGTGCCAGCAGCTCACTAGCGGGGATCGCAGATACGCAGTATTTT.

This clone was seen a few times. The chain couples TRBV5-4 to TRBJ1-2; 7 bases map to TRBD1. Germline CDR1 and CDR2: SGHNT and YYREEE (reference sequence). Germline trimming cut 4 bases from V and 4 bases from J; bases unmatched to any gene: 10. The CDR3 length is 15 residues. This CDR3 reads CASSRDSARGYGYTF. As DNA, the CDR3 is TGTGCCAGCAGCCGGGACAGTGCCCGGGGCTATGGCTACACCTTC.

The gene calls are TRBV2 and TRBJ1-2; TRBD1 is a possible D gene (6 bases). Per the germline V gene, CDR1 is SNHLY and CDR2 is FYNNEI. The CDR3 runs to 13 residues. V shed 4 bases and J shed 10 bases, with 16 bases lying between them. The CDR3 nucleotides read TGTGCCAGCAGTGTTGAGGGGCAGGGGATCTACACCTTC. It codes for CASSVEGQGIYTF.

The chain couples TRBV7-8 to TRBJ2-3, with D perhaps TRBD2 (6 bases). The V end lost 2 bases, the J end lost 6 bases, and 12 bases lay between the germline ends. Germline V gene sequence: CDR1 SGHVS, CDR2 FQNEAQ. There are 14 residues in the CDR3. The CDR3 sequence: CASSLMGLTDTQYF. The CDR3 nucleotides are TGTGCCAGCAGCTTAATGGGACTGACGGATACGCAGTATTTT.

The J gene is TRBJ2-1, the V gene TRBV11-2, with 13 bases that match TRBD2. CDR1 is SGHAT, CDR2 FQNNGV, per germline. The V gene end was trimmed by 4 bases and the J gene end by 10 bases; junction bases not matched to a gene: 10. The CDR3 extends over 16 amino acids. In DNA form, the CDR3 reads TGTGCCAGCAGCTCTCGGACTAGCGGGGGATCCGAGGAGCAGTTCTTC. Translating gives CASSSRTSGGSEEQFF.

Only a few counts were recorded for this clone. The chain joins TRBV7-8 to TRBJ2-3; TRBD2 aligns across 9 bases. V shed 3 bases, J shed 0 bases, and the junction held 7 bases outside the gene matches. Germline lookup yields CDR1 SGHVS and CDR2 FQNEAQ. The CDR3 contains 17 residues. This chain's CDR3 is CASSFLRLAASTDTQYF. CDR3 coding DNA: TGTGCCAGCAGCTTCCTCCGACTAGCGGCTAGCACAGATACGCAGTATTTT.

This chain joins TRBV6-5 and TRBJ2-5; 9 bases agree with TRBD1. Germline lookup yields CDR1 MNHEY and CDR2 SVGAGI. CDR3 size: 15 residues. V trimming: 6 bases; J trimming: 4 bases; junction bases outside the gene matches: 9. CDR3: CASRTGQGLGETQYF. The CDR3 bases are TGTGCCAGCAGGACGGGACAGGGCTTAGGAGAGACCCAGTACTTC.

V usage is TRBV2 and J usage is TRBJ1-2, with TRBD1 matching 8 bases. The CDR3 runs 12 residues. Germline V CDR1 and CDR2: SNHLY, FYNNEI. Trimming cost V 3 bases and J 8 bases; bases outside gene matches: 2. The chain's CDR3 is CASSDRGLGYTF. The CDR3 bases are TGTGCCAGCAGTGACAGGGGGCTCGGCTACACCTTC.

V gene TRBV5-1 combines with J gene TRBJ2-1, with D possibly matching TRBD1 (6 bases). The CDR3 length is 15 residues. Germline V gives CDR1 SGHRS, CDR2 YFSETQ. V was clipped by 9 bases and J by 6 bases, with 22 bases between them. Here the CDR3 reads CATPFSEQGSNEQFF. The CDR3 region has the DNA TGCGCCACCCCCTTCTCCGAACAGGGTTCCAATGAGCAGTTCTTC.

The chain uses TRBV21-1 and TRBJ2-3; the table's TRBD1 call for D was not verified on the DNA. TRBV21-1 has pseudogene status. The CDR3 length is 15 residues. The CDR3 loop reads CASRPGQTSTDTQYF. CDR3 DNA sequence: TGTGCCAGCAGGCCGGGACAGACTAGCACAGATACGCAGTATTTT.

The chain has TRBV5-1 and TRBJ2-1, with 12 bases that match TRBD2. V gave up 8 bases and J gave up 10 bases; unmatched junction bases: 7. Germline V gives CDR1 SGHRS, CDR2 YFSETQ. This CDR3 comprises 13 residues. In DNA form, the CDR3 reads TGCGCCAGTTTTCTAGCGGGGGGGCAAGAGCAGTTCTTC. Residues: CASFLAGGQEQFF.

The V gene is TRBV10-3, the J gene TRBJ2-3; D is uncertain. Germline-derived CDR1 and CDR2 are ENHRY and SYGVKD. The V end lost 3 bases, the J end lost 0 bases, and 13 bases lay between the germline ends. The CDR3 loop spans 16 amino acids. The CDR3 protein is CAISELAEGSTDTQYF. CDR3 coding DNA: TGTGCCATCAGTGAACTTGCGGAAGGTAGCACAGATACGCAGTATTTT.

V and J are TRBV19 and TRBJ1-2; D remains unclear. CDR1 LNHDA and CDR2 SQIVND come from the germline V gene (reference sequence). V was cut by 3 bases and J by 3 bases, with 14 bases left in between. This CDR3 is built from 15 residues. The CDR3 DNA sequence: TGTGCCAGTAGTATCCGGGGAGGGCGGGACTATGGCTACACCTTC. Its translation: CASSIRGGRDYGYTF.

By share of the sample, this clone is medium-sized. The chain employs TRBV10-1 and TRBJ1-3; D possibly corresponds to TRBD1 (6 bases). The V end was cut by 6 bases, the J end by 0 bases, with 12 bases between. The CDR3 extends over 15 amino acids. Germline CDR1 and CDR2: WNHNN and SYGVQD (reference sequence). CDR3 coding DNA: TGCGCCAGCAGGAGACAGGACCGCTCTGGAAACACCATATATTTT. It specifies CASRRQDRSGNTIYF.

This sequence joins TRBV9 and TRBJ1-4; weak D call: TRBD1 (5 bases). V was clipped by 0 bases and J by 8 bases, with 11 bases between them. Germline V lookup: CDR1 SGDLS, CDR2 YYNGEE. CDR3 length: 14 residues. In DNA, the CDR3 is TGTGCCAGCAGCGTAGGCGGGGGGAAAGAAAAACTGTTTTTT. This gives the protein CASSVGGGKEKLFF.

In this sample, this clone turned up a few times. The chain combines TRBV2 with TRBJ1-2, with TRBD1 matching 7 bases. The CDR3 loop spans 13 amino acids. Germline CDR1 SNHLY, CDR2 FYNNEI. The V gene end was trimmed by 6 bases and the J gene end by 3 bases; junction bases not matched to a gene: 4. CDR3 amino acids: CASRTGTDYGYTF. The CDR3 coding sequence is TGTGCCAGCAGAACCGGGACAGACTATGGCTACACCTTC.

This clone has only one observation. CDR3 protein: CSVEDLVETQYF. For the CDR3, the DNA is TGCAGCGTTGAAGATCTCGTGGAGACCCAGTACTTC. The V and J genes are TRBV29-1 and TRBJ2-5, with D unresolved. Trimming shortened V by 0 bases and J by 5 bases, and 7 bases separated the two germline ends. Germline values: CDR1 SQVTM, CDR2 ANQGSEA. CDR3 length: 12 amino acids. Looking up the rest from reference TRBV29-1 and TRBJ2-5 gives the full variable domain: SAVISQKPSRDICQRGTSLTIQCQVDSQVTMMFWYRQQPGQSLTLIATANQGSEATYESGFVIDKFPISRPNLTFSTLTVSNMSPEDSSIYLCSVEDLVETQYFGPGTRLLVL.

The chain recombines TRBV7-3 with TRBJ2-2, with a weak D call TRBD1 (6 bases). From germline, CDR1 is SGHTA and CDR2 FQGTGA. The CDR3 runs to 16 residues. Trimming stripped 6 bases from V and 6 bases from J, with 20 bases between. The CDR3 region is CASSLPGQNEAGELFF. The CDR3 DNA reads as TGTGCCAGCAGTCTCCCGGGACAAAATGAAGCCGGGGAGCTGTTTTTT.